This T cell receptor beta chain was obtained from a study of spatial heterogeneity in lung cancer. Across the whole study: Each distinct TCR and UMI combination averaged more than ten appearances in raw reads.

Trimming stripped 0 bases from V and 2 bases from J, with 11 bases between. CDR1 SQVTM and CDR2 ANQGSEA come from the germline V gene. This CDR3 region has 14 residues. TCRdb re-derived calls from the 5' RACE reads in MiXCR, one entry per CDR3 protein. The sample holds 75,000 to 85,000 distinct CDR3 sequences; approximately 21% are singletons and the top ten take about 6.6%. Time point: sample taken at primary tumor resection. From tumor, nontumor lung or frozen PBMC, whole RNA was taken unsorted for sequencing. The sequences come from PBMCs, collected at surgery. V and J are TRBV29-1 and TRBJ2-7; no firm D call. This receptor was taken from a male donor with early-stage non-small cell lung cancer. The CDR3 region has the DNA TGCAGCGTTGAAGATCGGTCGGCAGCCTACGAGCAGTACTTC. Its protein product is CSVEDRSAAYEQYF.